This entry describes one T cell receptor (beta chain). The antigen it binds to is not known. No base-level quality is on record; no much larger clone is a single base apart. The protocol used for the library was the immunoSEQ multiplex PCR assay. This is the immuneACCESS table as TCRdb keeps it, with only in-frame sequences that have V and J called. A part of the clones is gone; compared with another copy, unresolved V genes explain less than half, and the rest is unexplained. Present in this sample are about 18,000 clones, approximately 87% of which were seen just once. The ten most abundant clones make up about 1.5% of the sample. The data are from a study of PD-1 blockade in mismatch repair-deficient tumors (dated by TCRdb to 2016 to 2017). Turning to the overall study: Between late 2013 and September 2016, the trial enrolled approximately 86 consecutive patients with 11 to 12 types of mismatch repair-deficient cancer, all of whom had received prior treatment and were progressing. Tumor-associated T cell clones were tracked in the peripheral blood of patients responding to PD-1 blockade by deep sequencing of TCR CDR3 regions. Study-level results and caveats: After pembrolizumab, tumor-resident clones, which were often undetectable in blood before treatment, expanded rapidly and then contracted, generally ahead of radiologic responses.

The CDR3 numbers 15 residues from cysteine through phenylalanine. This entry keeps only the CDR3 DNA: 45 bases, framed from base 1. Compared with germline, V lacks 6 bases and J lacks 0 bases; bases without a gene match: 5. Reading the germline V gene (reference sequence) gives CDR1 SGHKS and CDR2 YYEKEE. Mismatch repair deficiency was established in every enrolled patient by polymerase chain reaction or immunohistochemistry. TCR sequencing was carried out for three patients who responded to pembrolizumab therapy. The phase II trial prospectively tested pembrolizumab PD-1 blockade in advanced mismatch repair-deficient cancers regardless of tissue of origin. Serial peripheral blood T cell samples were collected before and at multiple times after starting PD-1 blockade. Blood sampling time points were reported as weeks after the first dose of pembrolizumab.

The chain is assembled from TRBV5-5 and TRBJ2-1; TRBD2 matches 8 bases in the middle. Specimen: PBMCs, collected less than 25 weeks after starting pembrolizumab. The origin of this receptor is an adult with mismatch repair-deficient cancer. CDR3 sequence: CASTREGSSYNEQFF. The sequenced DNA is TGTGCCAGCACCCGGGAGGGGAGCTCCTACAATGAGCAGTTCTTC.